One and the same sample provided the 26 T cell receptor beta chains below, sequenced in a study of shared T cell receptors in the human thymus. Using immunoSEQ multiplex PCR, the repertoire was profiled, and TCRdb retains in-frame clones only, with some absent. This table has about 660,000 clones, around 87% appearing once. These same data were also listed under a study on human thymus T cells.

The sequenced sample consisted of thymocytes. These receptors all come from a boy younger than two with a congenital heart defect.

This clone showed up just once. The chain carries TRBV11-2 and TRBJ2-1, with 7 nucleotides matching TRBD2. The CDR3 runs to 14 residues. Per the germline V gene, CDR1 is SGHAT and CDR2 is FQNNGV. Trimming removed 4 bases from V and 3 bases from J; junction bases left unmatched: 3. CDR3 coding DNA: TGTGCCAGCAGCTCGGCTAGCGGCTACAATGAGCAGTTCTTC. It yields the protein CASSSASGYNEQFF.

This chain links TRBV5-1 with TRBJ2-5; 9 nucleotides agree with TRBD1. The V segment lost 0 bases and the J segment 1 base; nucleotides outside the gene matches: 4. This CDR3 is built from 16 residues. Germline V gives CDR1 SGHRS, CDR2 YFSETQ. The CDR3: CASSLDKQGAQETQYF. In DNA, the CDR3 is TGCGCCAGCAGCTTGGACAAACAGGGGGCCCAAGAGACCCAGTACTTC. The whole variable domain, filled in from reference TRBV5-1 and TRBJ2-5, reads KAGVTQTPRYLIKTRGQQVTLSCSPISGHRSVSWYQQTPGQGLQFLFEYFSETQRNKGNFPGRFSGRQFSNSRSEMNVSTLELGDSALYLCASSLDKQGAQETQYFGPGTRLLVL.

V usage is TRBV4-1 and J usage is TRBJ2-1; no definite D call. This CDR3 is built from 13 residues. The V end lost 2 bases, the J end lost 5 bases, and 7 bases lay between the germline ends. Germline V lookup: CDR1 MGHRA, CDR2 YSYEKL. The CDR3 here is CASSQPRNNEQFF. The CDR3 bases are TGCGCCAGCAGCCAACCCCGTAACAATGAGCAGTTCTTC.

The J gene is TRBJ2-2, the V gene TRBV9; a possible D gene is TRBD1 (5 bases). Germline CDR1 reads SGDLS; CDR2 reads YYNGEE. The CDR3 covers 16 residues. Between the trimmed V and J ends, which lost 0 bases and 3 bases, there was a span of 12 bases. The CDR3, as DNA: TGTGCCAGCAGCGTAGAGTCGGACACCGACACCGGGGAGCTGTTTTTT. Translated: CASSVESDTDTGELFF.

V gene TRBV6-1 combines with J gene TRBJ2-3; 12 bases are a match to TRBD2. Germline V gives CDR1 MNHNS, CDR2 SASEGT. This CDR3 region has 20 residues. V gave up 3 bases and J gave up 2 bases; unmatched junction bases: 15. CDR3 amino acids: CASSDSPPLLAGGPTDTQYF. The CDR3 coding sequence is TGTGCCAGCAGTGATAGCCCCCCCCTACTAGCGGGAGGCCCCACAGATACGCAGTATTTT.

This clone was picked up a small number of times. This chain uses TRBV29-1 with TRBJ2-3, with 10 bases aligning to TRBD2. CDR1 is SQVTM, CDR2 ANQGSEA, per germline. With 1 base clipped from V and 5 bases from J, the junction kept 12 bases outside the gene matches. This CDR3 comprises 17 residues. The CDR3 coding sequence is TGCAGCGTTGAAGTTCACGCCACCCGACTAGCGGGAGATACGCAGTATTTT. This translates into CSVEVHATRLAGDTQYF.

The genes are TRBV7-2 and TRBJ1-3, with D uncertain. The CDR3 totals 14 residues. Trimming stripped 1 base from V and 4 bases from J, with 8 bases between. CDR1 is SGHTA, CDR2 FQGNSA, per germline. Here the CDR3 reads CASSLEAGGNTIYF. CDR3 in DNA: TGTGCCAGCAGCTTAGAGGCGGGGGGAAACACCATATATTTT.

The chain joins TRBV11-2 to TRBJ2-2, with D maybe TRBD2 (5 bases). The length of the CDR3 is 13 residues. V lost 2 bases and J lost 4, with 5 bases in between. The V gene's germline CDR1 is SGHAT and CDR2 FQNNGV. CDR3 sequence reads: CASSLRGTGELFF. CDR3 DNA: TGTGCCAGCAGCTTACGGGGCACCGGGGAGCTGTTTTTT. Drawing the rest from reference TRBV11-2 and TRBJ2-2, the complete variable domain is EAGVAQSPRYKIIEKRQSVAFWCNPISGHATLYWYQQILGQGPKLLIQFQNNGVVDDSQLPKDRFSAERLKGVDSTLKIQPAKLEDSAVYLCASSLRGTGELFFGEGSRLTVL.

The chain employs TRBV12-5 and TRBJ2-2; 8 bases are shared with TRBD1. The CDR3 has 16 amino acids. After removal of 9 bases from V and 0 bases from J, the junction contained 9 bases not matched to a gene. Germline V gene lookup returns CDR1 LGHNT and CDR2 FRNRAP. The CDR3, as DNA: TGTGCTAGCCCACCCCCGGGACAGGCGAACACCGGGGAGCTGTTTTTT. Translating gives CASPPPGQANTGELFF.

The chain couples TRBV7-9 to TRBJ1-1; D is undetermined. Trimming shortened V by 2 bases and J by 0 bases, and 7 bases separated the two germline ends. The CDR3 runs to 14 residues. Germline V CDR1 and CDR2: SEHNR, FQNEAQ (reference sequence). For the CDR3, the DNA is TGTGCCAGCAGCTTATTGAGGGTGAACACTGAAGCTTTCTTT. This sequence encodes CASSLLRVNTEAFF.

The V gene is TRBV6-5, the J gene TRBJ2-6; 7 bases agree with TRBD1. The length of the CDR3 is 16 residues. The V gene's germline CDR1 is MNHEY and CDR2 SVGAGI. The ends lost 2 bases at V and 1 base at J; junction bases unmatched: 2. The DNA of the CDR3 is TGTGCCAGCAGTTACAAGACAGGGTCTGGGGCCAACGTCCTGACTTTC. This translates into CASSYKTGSGANVLTF.

This clone was picked up a small number of times. The chain couples TRBV4-3 to TRBJ2-7; D perhaps matches TRBD1 (6 bases). V dropped 0 bases and J dropped 3 bases, with 21 bases sitting between them. CDR1 and CDR2 from the germline V gene are LGHNA and YSLEER. The CDR3 sequence is 18 residues long. In DNA, the CDR3 is TGCGCCAGCAGCCAAGATAGCCCGACAGACCGGGGACACTACGAGCAGTACTTC. Protein sequence: CASSQDSPTDRGHYEQYF.

This chain uses TRBV25-1 with TRBJ2-1; 12 nucleotides align to TRBD2. CDR3 size: 15 residues. Germline V gene lookup returns CDR1 MGHDK and CDR2 SYGVNS. Losses at the gene ends were 4 bases for V and 7 bases for J; bases not matched to a gene: 5. Here the CDR3 DNA reads TGTGCCAGCAGTGTCACTAGCGGGAGGAGAAATGAGCAGTTCTTC. This codes for CASSVTSGRRNEQFF.

The V and J genes are TRBV5-1 and TRBJ1-4; D gene ambiguous. Germline CDR1 SGHRS, CDR2 YFSETQ. The CDR3 length is 14 residues. Trimming took 2 bases from V and 4 from J, leaving 9 bases between them. CDR3 in DNA: TGCGCCAGCAGCTTATGGGCCCATAATGAAAAACTGTTTTTT. Translation: CASSLWAHNEKLFF.

This clone appeared a single time. DNA of the CDR3: TGTGCCAGCAGCTCAACCCAAGGGGGCCTCTATGGCTACACCTTC. Its translation: CASSSTQGGLYGYTF. V is TRBV9 and J is TRBJ1-2; 7 bases line up with TRBD1. J was trimmed by 4 bases and V by 4 bases; bases with no gene match: 10. Germline V lookup: CDR1 SGDLS, CDR2 YYNGEE. The CDR3 covers 15 residues.

The V call is TRBV7-2, the J call TRBJ1-4; 9 nucleotides align to TRBD1. The V and J ends lost 5 bases and 2 bases, in that order; junction bases with no gene match: 9. Germline values: CDR1 SGHTA, CDR2 FQGNSA. The length of the CDR3 is 17 residues. CDR3 DNA sequence: TGTGCCAGCAGCCTACTGTACAGGGGGCCTACTAATGAAAAACTGTTTTTT. It codes for CASSLLYRGPTNEKLFF.

This chain connects TRBV5-1 to TRBJ2-7; D possibly corresponds to TRBD2 (6 bases). Germline CDR1 SGHRS, CDR2 YFSETQ. This CDR3 region has 17 residues. The ends were cut back, 4 bases at V and 4 bases at J, with 24 bases in the middle. The DNA of the CDR3 is TGCGCCAGCAGCCCACCCGGCGGGCCGAACGGGACTTACGAGCAGTACTTC. Residues: CASSPPGGPNGTYEQYF.

The V gene is TRBV7-2, the J gene TRBJ2-7; TRBD2 matches at 12 bases. The V gene end was trimmed by 4 bases and the J gene end by 4 bases; junction bases not matched to a gene: 8. CDR3 length equals 16 residues. Germline V CDR1 and CDR2: SGHTA, FQGNSA. CDR3 DNA sequence: TGTGCCAGCAGCTCAAAGAGGACTAGCGGGATTTACGAGCAGTACTTC. The encoded protein is CASSSKRTSGIYEQYF.

The chain carries TRBV7-9 and TRBJ2-7; 7 bases align to TRBD1. This CDR3 is built from 15 residues. Germline values: CDR1 SEHNR, CDR2 FQNEAQ (reference sequence). The V and J ends lost 1 base and 7 bases, in that order; junction bases with no gene match: 10. CDR3 amino acids: CASSLGPGQYREQYF. CDR3 bases: TGTGCCAGCAGCTTAGGGCCGGGACAGTATCGAGAGCAGTACTTC.

This chain connects TRBV10-1 to TRBJ2-7; TRBD2 matches at 11 bases. Germline V gene sequence: CDR1 WNHNN, CDR2 SYGVQD (reference sequence). This CDR3 is built from 15 residues. J gave up 6 bases and V 4 bases, and 8 bases lay outside the gene matches. DNA of the CDR3: TGCGCCAGCAGTGGCGGACTAGCGGGTGTTTCCGAGCAGTACTTC. Protein sequence: CASSGGLAGVSEQYF.

The genes are TRBV6-1 and TRBJ2-7, with unresolved D. Trimming stripped 4 bases from V and 2 bases from J, with 9 bases between. The CDR3 covers 13 residues. Germline values: CDR1 MNHNS, CDR2 SASEGT. CDR3 region: CASSVWRTYEQYF. CDR3 nucleotides: TGTGCCAGCAGTGTATGGCGGACCTACGAGCAGTACTTC.

Only a few counts were recorded for this clone. The V call is TRBV7-9, the J call TRBJ2-2; 8 bases align to TRBD2. V shed 1 base and J 6 bases; nucleotides not matched to a gene: 10. Germline values: CDR1 SEHNR, CDR2 FQNEAQ (reference sequence). This CDR3 is built from 17 residues. The CDR3 protein is CASSLVPSGLVAGELFF. For the CDR3, the DNA is TGTGCCAGCAGCTTAGTTCCGTCGGGACTAGTGGCCGGGGAGCTGTTTTTT.

The J gene is TRBJ2-7, the V gene TRBV7-6; 8 bases are shared with TRBD2. V gave up 5 bases and J gave up 6 bases; unmatched junction bases: 18. The V gene's germline CDR1 is SGHVS and CDR2 FNYEAQ. The CDR3 runs to 17 residues. CDR3 coding DNA: TGTGCCAGCAGCCCCCCTAGTAGTAAGCGGGAGAGGACCGAGCAGTACTTC. It encodes CASSPPSSKRERTEQYF. The full variable domain, with the rest looked up from reference TRBV7-6 and TRBJ2-7, is GAGVSQSPRYKVTKRGQDVALRCDPISGHVSLYWYRQALGQGPEFLTYFNYEAQQDKSGLPNDRFSAERPEGSISTLTIQRTEQRDSAMYRCASSPPSSKRERTEQYFGPGTRLTVT.

V usage is TRBV7-8 and J usage is TRBJ2-1; 10 bases fit TRBD1. Germline CDR1 and CDR2: SGHVS and FQNEAQ. V lost 5 bases, J lost 4 bases, and 8 bases stayed unmatched. The CDR3 consists of 16 residues. CDR3 sequence (DNA): TGTGCCAGCAGCCGGGGACAGGGGAACCCATACAATGAGCAGTTCTTC. Its protein is CASSRGQGNPYNEQFF.

The gene calls are TRBV15 and TRBJ2-6; 7 bases agree with TRBD1. V dropped 1 base and J dropped 0; count of bases not matched to a gene: 3. Germline-derived CDR1 and CDR2 are LNHNV and YYDKDF (reference sequence). CDR3 length equals 17 residues. CDR3: CATSRGTGISGANVLTF. CDR3 nucleotides: TGTGCCACCAGCAGAGGGACAGGTATCTCTGGGGCCAACGTCCTGACTTTC.

V usage is TRBV7-8 and J usage is TRBJ2-1; 7 nucleotides match TRBD2. V lost 2 bases and J lost 10; bases outside the gene matches: 20. The length of the CDR3 is 18 residues. CDR1 and CDR2 from the germline V gene are SGHVS and FQNEAQ. This chain's CDR3 is CASSLSGGGGSNQWEQFF. The CDR3 DNA is TGTGCCAGCAGCTTAAGTGGTGGCGGCGGGAGTAACCAGTGGGAGCAGTTCTTC.